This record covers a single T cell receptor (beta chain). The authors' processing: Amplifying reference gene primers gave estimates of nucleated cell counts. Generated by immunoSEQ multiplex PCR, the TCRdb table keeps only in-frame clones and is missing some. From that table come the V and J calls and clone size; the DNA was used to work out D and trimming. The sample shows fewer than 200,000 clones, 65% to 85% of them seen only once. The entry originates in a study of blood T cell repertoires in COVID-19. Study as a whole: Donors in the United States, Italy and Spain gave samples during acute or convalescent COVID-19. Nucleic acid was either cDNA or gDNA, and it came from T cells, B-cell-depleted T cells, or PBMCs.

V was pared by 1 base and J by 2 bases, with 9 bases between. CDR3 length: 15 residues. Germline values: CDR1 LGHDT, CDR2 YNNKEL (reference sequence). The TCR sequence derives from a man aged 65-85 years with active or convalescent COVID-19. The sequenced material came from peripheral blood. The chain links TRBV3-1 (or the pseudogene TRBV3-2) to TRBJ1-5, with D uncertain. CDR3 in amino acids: CASSQGSGGNQPQHF. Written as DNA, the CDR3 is TGTGCCAGCAGCCAAGGAAGTGGAGGCAATCAGCCCCAGCATTTT.